The 26 T cell receptor beta chains below all came from one sample that was sequenced in a study of blood T cell repertoires in COVID-19. Profiled with immunoSEQ multiplex PCR; TCRdb holds only in-frame clones, not every one. The table records fewer than 300,000 clones, around 89% of them present only once. The sample was peripheral blood. The origin of the receptors is a man aged 55 to 69 who had recovered from COVID-19.

The chain carries TRBV6-4 and TRBJ2-3; TRBD1 is a possible D gene (5 bases). V dropped 5 bases and J dropped 4 bases, with 13 bases sitting between them. This CDR3 has 14 residues. Per germline, CDR1 MRHNA and CDR2 SNTAGT. CDR3 amino acids: CASSSSGSSDTQYF. DNA for the CDR3: TGTGCCAGCAGTTCATCAGGGTCATCAGATACGCAGTATTTT.

This sequence joins TRBV24-1 and TRBJ1-5, with 9 nucleotides matching TRBD1. The CDR3 totals 16 residues. The junction had 6 bases not matched to a gene; V was cut back by 4 bases and J by 3 bases. Per the germline V gene, CDR1 is KGHDR and CDR2 is SFDVKD. The CDR3 loop is CATSESDRGDNQPQHF. For the CDR3, the DNA is TGTGCCACCAGTGAGTCGGACAGGGGCGACAATCAGCCCCAGCATTTT.

The chain employs TRBV5-1 and TRBJ2-2, with D perhaps matching TRBD2 (6 bases). Germline loops: CDR1 SGHRS, CDR2 YFSETQ. V shed 4 bases and J shed 4 bases, with 14 bases lying between them. The CDR3 totals 15 residues. The CDR3 here is CASSHNAGITGELFF. The CDR3 nucleotides read TGCGCCAGCAGCCATAACGCGGGGATCACCGGGGAGCTGTTTTTT.

The CDR3 loop is CASTRTGVGSYGYTF. The CDR3 DNA follows: TGTGCCAGCACCCGGACAGGGGTCGGGAGCTATGGCTACACCTTC. The J gene is TRBJ1-2, the V gene TRBV9, with 9 nucleotides matching TRBD1. This CDR3 contains 15 residues. Germline CDR1 and CDR2: SGDLS and YYNGEE. With 6 bases clipped from V and 4 bases from J, the junction kept 10 bases outside the gene matches. The full variable domain, with the rest looked up from reference TRBV9 and TRBJ1-2, is DSGVTQTPKHLITATGQRVTLRCSPRSGDLSVYWYQQSLDQGLQFLIQYYNGEERAKGNILERFSAQQFPDLHSELNLSSLELGDSALYFCASTRTGVGSYGYTFGSGTRLTVV.

This clone was seen just once. CDR3 region: CASSQDQGDAEAFF. The DNA of the CDR3 is TGCGCCAGCAGCCAAGACCAGGGGGACGCTGAAGCTTTCTTT. The J gene is TRBJ1-1, the V gene TRBV4-1; 7 nucleotides agree with TRBD1. J gave up 6 bases and V 0 bases, and 4 bases lay outside the gene matches. CDR1 is MGHRA and CDR2 is YSYEKL in the germline V gene. The CDR3 runs 14 residues.

The chain has TRBV5-6 and TRBJ1-1; the D gene is possibly TRBD1 (5 bases). The CDR3 runs to 17 residues. Germline loops: CDR1 SGHDT, CDR2 YYEEEE. V was clipped by 1 base and J by 1 base, with 17 bases between them. CDR3 region: CASSLRRGAYRNTEAFF. CDR3 nucleotide sequence: TGTGCCAGCAGCTTGCGAAGGGGCGCATATCGGAACACTGAAGCTTTCTTT.

The chain uses TRBV6-1 and TRBJ2-2, with 7 bases identical to TRBD1. Per germline, CDR1 MNHNS and CDR2 SASEGT. There are 15 residues in the CDR3. Germline trimming cut 2 bases from V and 4 bases from J; bases unmatched to any gene: 4. The CDR3 loop is CASSETAGGTGELFF. In nucleotides, the CDR3 is TGTGCCAGCAGTGAAACCGCAGGGGGCACCGGGGAGCTGTTTTTT.

V is TRBV6-2 or TRBV6-3 and J is TRBJ2-4; 7 bases agree with TRBD1. The CDR3 runs 16 residues. Germline assignment: CDR1 MNHEY and CDR2 SVGEGT. V lost 5 bases, J lost 6 bases, and 13 bases stayed unmatched. The CDR3 DNA is TGTGCCAGCAGTCGACAGGGATCAAGAAGGGGAAACATTCAGTACTTC. Translated: CASSRQGSRRGNIQYF.

The genes are TRBV11-1 and TRBJ2-3; D might be TRBD1 (6 bases). Trimming left V 6 bases short and J 2 bases short, with 18 bases between. CDR1 and CDR2 (germline): SGHAT, FQDESV (reference sequence). This CDR3 has 16 amino acids. The CDR3 bases are TGTGCCAGCAGTCACCTTGGACAGAGAACCACAGATACGCAGTATTTT. Protein sequence: CASSHLGQRTTDTQYF.

This clone was counted a single time. The chain recombines TRBV4-2 with TRBJ2-7; possible D gene TRBD1, 6 bases. This CDR3 has 15 residues. Trimming removed 1 base from V and 2 bases from J, with 12 bases in between. Germline assignment: CDR1 LGHNA and CDR2 YNFKEQ. CDR3 sequence (DNA): TGTGCCAGCAGCCAAGGCCCAGGGGCCCCCTACGAGCAGTACTTC. Encoded protein: CASSQGPGAPYEQYF.

The rearrangement uses TRBV5-1 and TRBJ2-5; D ambiguous. Trimming left V 4 bases short and J 2 bases short, with 9 bases between. CDR3 length equals 13 residues. Germline CDR1 SGHRS, CDR2 YFSETQ. CDR3 region: CASSPLLQETQYF. CDR3 coding DNA: TGCGCCAGCAGCCCCTTGTTACAAGAGACCCAGTACTTC.

The chain links TRBV3-1 (or the pseudogene TRBV3-2) to TRBJ2-1; 9 bases line up with TRBD2. Unmatched junction bases numbered 3, after V lost 1 base and J lost 5 bases. This CDR3 has 15 residues. The germline gives CDR1 LGHDT, CDR2 YNNKEL (reference sequence). The CDR3 coding sequence is TGTGCCAGCAGCCAAGGACTAGCGGTTAACAATGAGCAGTTCTTC. Translating it yields CASSQGLAVNNEQFF.

About this clone itself: Relative to the germline gene, one junction end is altered; a read error may explain this. This chain joins TRBV7-7 and TRBJ2-7; possibly TRBD2 for D (6 bases). CDR3 length equals 13 residues. CDR1 and CDR2 (germline): SSHAT, FNYEAQ (reference sequence). In DNA form, the CDR3 reads TGTGCTAGCAGCTCCTCCCTGCAGGGAGGGCAGTACTTC. Its translation is CASSSSLQGGQYF.

The rearrangement uses TRBV7-8 and TRBJ2-7; 9 bases are a match to TRBD2. Germline V gives CDR1 SGHVS, CDR2 FQNEAQ. J gave up 5 bases and V 4 bases, and 15 bases lay outside the gene matches. This CDR3 has 17 amino acids. The CDR3 loop is CASSSVSGGTKTNEQYF. The CDR3 DNA is TGTGCCAGCAGCTCCGTTAGCGGGGGTACCAAAACGAACGAGCAGTACTTC.

The genes are TRBV29-1 and TRBJ2-5; 7 bases match TRBD1. This CDR3 has 11 residues. The V gene's germline CDR1 is SQVTM and CDR2 ANQGSEA. V was clipped by 7 bases and J by 4 bases; unmatched bases: 3. CDR3 in DNA: TGCAGCGGTACAGGGGTAGAGACCCAGTACTTC. As protein: CSGTGVETQYF. Looking up the rest from reference TRBV29-1 and TRBJ2-5 gives the full variable domain: SAVISQKPSRDICQRGTSLTIQCQVDSQVTMMFWYRQQPGQSLTLIATANQGSEATYESGFVIDKFPISRPNLTFSTLTVSNMSPEDSSIYLCSGTGVETQYFGPGTRLLVL.

The CDR3 is CAWSTRKANYGYTF. The CDR3 DNA reads as TGTGCCTGGAGTACGAGAAAAGCTAACTATGGCTACACCTTC. V and J are TRBV30 and TRBJ1-2; D gene unclear. Trimming took off 2 bases at V and 0 bases at J, with 10 bases between the two ends. The length of the CDR3 is 14 residues. Looked up from germline, CDR1 is GTSNPN and CDR2 is SVGIG (reference sequence). Full variable domain (outside the CDR3, taken from reference TRBV30 and TRBJ1-2): SQTIHQWPATLVQPVGSPLSLECTVEGTSNPNLYWYRQAAGRGLQLLFYSVGIGQISSEVPQNLSASRPQDRQFILSSKKLLLSDSGFYLCAWSTRKANYGYTFGSGTRLTVV.

This clone has just a few counts. The V gene is TRBV7-9, the J gene TRBJ2-3; TRBD2 agrees at 7 bases. Trimming took 3 bases from V and 2 from J; bases not matched to a gene: 5. CDR3 length equals 15 residues. Germline assignment: CDR1 SEHNR and CDR2 FQNEAQ (reference sequence). The CDR3 DNA reads as TGTGCCAGCAGCTTTCTAGCGGACGACACAGATACGCAGTATTTT. Translation gives CASSFLADDTDTQYF.

The chain links TRBV30 to TRBJ1-2, with D perhaps TRBD1 (6 bases). There are 15 residues in the CDR3. From germline, CDR1 is GTSNPN and CDR2 SVGIG (reference sequence). V gave up 3 bases and J gave up 8 bases, with 22 bases separating them. The CDR3 reads CAWSSKTTGPKGYTF. The CDR3 coding sequence is TGTGCCTGGAGCTCTAAGACTACAGGGCCTAAGGGCTACACCTTC.

The chain joins TRBV9 to TRBJ2-3, with 7 bases identical to TRBD1. CDR1 and CDR2 from the germline V gene are SGDLS and YYNGEE. This CDR3 has 15 residues. V dropped 4 bases and J dropped 1; count of bases not matched to a gene: 6. CDR3 DNA: TGTGCCAGCAGCCCCCACGGGACAGGCACAGATACGCAGTATTTT. Its translation is CASSPHGTGTDTQYF.

The CDR3 DNA reads as TGTGCCAGCAGTTTATTACAGGGTGGGGGCTACACCTTC. This encodes CASSLLQGGGYTF. This chain uses TRBV27 with TRBJ1-2, with D possibly matching TRBD1 (6 bases). Germline V lookup: CDR1 MNHEY, CDR2 SMNVEV (reference sequence). V dropped 1 base and J dropped 8 bases, with 11 bases sitting between them. The CDR3 spans 13 residues.

The chain has TRBV7-9 and TRBJ1-5; the match to TRBD1 covers 8 bases. The length of the CDR3 is 13 residues. The junction had 3 bases not matched to a gene; V was cut back by 5 bases and J by 6 bases. The V gene's germline CDR1 is SEHNR and CDR2 FQNEAQ (reference sequence). The CDR3: CASSQQGAQPQHF. As DNA, the CDR3 is TGTGCCAGCAGCCAGCAGGGGGCTCAGCCCCAGCATTTT.

This chain uses TRBV7-3 with TRBJ2-3; no clear D gene. Germline V gene data show CDR1 as SGHTA and CDR2 as FQGTGA. V lost 5 bases to trimming and J lost 2 bases, with 8 bases between them. This CDR3 is built from 13 residues. The CDR3 DNA reads as TGTGCCAGCAGCCCCAGGAACACAGATACGCAGTATTTT. Translation: CASSPRNTDTQYF.

The chain links TRBV19 to TRBJ1-2, with TRBD1 matching over 9 bases. Germline CDR1 reads LNHDA; CDR2 reads SQIVND (reference sequence). The junction had 6 bases not matched to a gene; V was cut back by 10 bases and J by 6 bases. This CDR3 has 12 residues. The CDR3 loop is CATNRGLNGYTF. CDR3 coding DNA: TGTGCCACAAACAGGGGGCTTAATGGCTACACCTTC. The variable domain in full, completed from reference TRBV19 and TRBJ1-2, reads DGGITQSPKYLFRKEGQNVTLSCEQNLNHDAMYWYRQDPGQGLRLIYYSQIVNDFQKGDIAEGYSVSREKKESFPLTVTSAQKNPTAFYLCATNRGLNGYTFGSGTRLTVV.

V is TRBV5-1 and J is TRBJ2-5; D remains unclear. V lost 0 bases and J lost 5, with 5 bases in between. Germline values: CDR1 SGHRS, CDR2 YFSETQ. This CDR3 has 12 amino acids. This chain's CDR3 is CASSLVGETQYF. Here the CDR3 DNA reads TGCGCCAGCAGCTTGGTCGGTGAGACCCAGTACTTC.

The V and J genes are TRBV4-2 and TRBJ2-5, with D possibly matching TRBD1 (5 bases). The CDR3 runs to 13 residues. V dropped 3 bases and J dropped 5 bases, with 10 bases sitting between them. Germline CDR1 and CDR2: LGHNA and YNFKEQ. CDR3 in amino acids: CASSHRVGETQYF. The DNA of the CDR3 is TGTGCCAGCAGCCACAGGGTTGGGGAGACCCAGTACTTC.

In DNA, the CDR3 is TGTGCCAGCAGCTTAGTGCGCCAGGGGGCAAATGAGCAGTTCTTC. Translated: CASSLVRQGANEQFF. This chain joins TRBV7-7 and TRBJ2-1; 8 bases map to TRBD1. After removal of 1 base from V and 7 bases from J, the junction contained 6 bases not matched to a gene. This CDR3 has 15 amino acids. Germline loops: CDR1 SSHAT, CDR2 FNYEAQ (reference sequence).